This T cell receptor (beta chain) was retrieved from a study of T cell repertoires in cytomegalovirus infection. The overall study: In public TCR beta signatures, there were indications of both CMV infection and matching HLA type. General study points: The cumulative frequency of public TCR beta families distinguished individuals who carried CMV together with the relevant HLA. Ex vivo, HLA-C-restricted CMV-specific TCR beta clonotypes prevailed over the rest of the response.

Via MiXCR, TCRdb re-called the reads, giving one row per CDR3 protein. The sample carries hundreds of thousands of distinct CDR3 sequences, approximately 22% recorded once. This CDR3 is 13 amino acids long. Trimming pared 3 bases from V and 5 bases from J, leaving 13 bases between. Germline V gene sequence: CDR1 SQVTM, CDR2 ANQGSEA. About this clonotype itself: Its matching antigen is unknown.

The source material was CD8+ T cells from PBMCs. The clonotype was recovered from a human donor in good health (CMV status not recorded). Some clones in this sample may be carry-over from other donors' samples. The gene calls are TRBV29-1 and TRBJ2-5; D call uncertain. CDR3 nucleotide sequence: TGCAGCGTTGACCCGCCGGGTCCGGAGACCCAGTACTTC. Protein product: CSVDPPGPETQYF.